This T cell receptor beta chain was documented in a study of cytomegalovirus exposure and HLA in healthy donors. Broader study findings: The study labeled more than 150 TCR beta chains cytomegalovirus-associated.

Generated by immunoSEQ multiplex PCR, the TCRdb table keeps only in-frame clones and is missing some. The sample includes fewer than 350,000 clones, around nine tenths of them seen just once. On this clone: Antigen specificity is unknown.

The sequence was obtained from a woman aged 18-35 years in good health and CMV-seronegative. The material sequenced was PBMCs.

Here the CDR3 reads CASTQTGTDTGEQYF. The CDR3 DNA follows: TGTGCCAGCACCCAGACCGGGACTGACACGGGGGAGCAGTACTTC. The V gene is TRBV28, the J gene TRBJ2-7, with D maybe TRBD2 (6 bases). The CDR3 is 15 amino acids. Germline V gene data show CDR1 as MDHEN and CDR2 as SYDVKM. The germline V and J ends were trimmed by 7 bases and 7 bases, with 23 bases remaining between them.